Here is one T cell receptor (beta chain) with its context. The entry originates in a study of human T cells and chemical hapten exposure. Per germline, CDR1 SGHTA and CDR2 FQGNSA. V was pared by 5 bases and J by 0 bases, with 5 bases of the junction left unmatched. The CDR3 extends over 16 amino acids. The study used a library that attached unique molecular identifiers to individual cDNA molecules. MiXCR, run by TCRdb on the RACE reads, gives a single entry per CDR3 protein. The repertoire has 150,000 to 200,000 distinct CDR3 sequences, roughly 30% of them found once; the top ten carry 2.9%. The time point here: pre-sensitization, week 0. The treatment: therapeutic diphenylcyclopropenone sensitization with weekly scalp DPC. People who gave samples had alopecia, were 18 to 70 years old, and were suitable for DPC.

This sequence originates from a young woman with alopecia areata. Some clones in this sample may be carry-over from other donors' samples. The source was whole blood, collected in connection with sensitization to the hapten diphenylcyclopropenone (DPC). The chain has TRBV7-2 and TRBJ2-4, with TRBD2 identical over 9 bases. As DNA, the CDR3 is TGTGCCAGCAGCCCCGGGACTAGCATAGCCAAAAACATTCAGTACTTC. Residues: CASSPGTSIAKNIQYF.